Described below is a single TCR beta chain sequence and its context. Its antigen is as yet unknown. The data were obtained in a study of Siglec-9 on CD8 T cells in melanoma. The V gene end was trimmed by 3 bases and the J gene end by 3 bases; junction bases not matched to a gene: 4. The CDR3 spans 14 residues. The germline CDR1 and CDR2 sequences are PRHDT and FYEKMQ (reference sequence). Using immunoSEQ multiplex PCR, the repertoire was profiled, and TCRdb retains in-frame clones only, with some absent. The sample yields roughly 35,000 clones, around 82% seen once. Broader study findings: An effector memory CD8+ T-cell subset seemingly accumulating in melanoma was reportedly marked and regulated by Siglec-9.

The receptor was isolated from a human donor in good health. V and J are TRBV13 and TRBJ2-7; TRBD2 matches at 8 bases. Material: Siglec-9- CD8+ T cells sorted from blood. CDR3 DNA: TGTGCCAGCAGCTTGTCAAGCGGGAGCTACGAGCAGTACTTC. Its translation: CASSLSSGSYEQYF.